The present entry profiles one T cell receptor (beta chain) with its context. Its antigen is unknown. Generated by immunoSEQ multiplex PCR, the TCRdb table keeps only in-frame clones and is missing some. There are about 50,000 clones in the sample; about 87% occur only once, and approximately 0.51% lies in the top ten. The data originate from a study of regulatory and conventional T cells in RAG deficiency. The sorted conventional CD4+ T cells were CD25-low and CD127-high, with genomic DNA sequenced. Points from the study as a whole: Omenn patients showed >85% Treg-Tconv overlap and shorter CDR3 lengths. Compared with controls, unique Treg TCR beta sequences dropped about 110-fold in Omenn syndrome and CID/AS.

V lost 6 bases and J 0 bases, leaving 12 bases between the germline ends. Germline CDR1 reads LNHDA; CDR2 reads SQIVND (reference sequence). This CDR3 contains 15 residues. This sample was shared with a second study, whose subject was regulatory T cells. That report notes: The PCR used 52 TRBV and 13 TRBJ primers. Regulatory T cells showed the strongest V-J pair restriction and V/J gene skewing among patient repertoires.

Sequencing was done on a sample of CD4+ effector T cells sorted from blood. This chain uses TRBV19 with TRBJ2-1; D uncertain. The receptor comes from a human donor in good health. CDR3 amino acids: CASSWAGGSYNEQFF. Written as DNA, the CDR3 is TGTGCCAGTAGCTGGGCAGGCGGCTCCTACAATGAGCAGTTCTTC.